Listed below are T cell receptor beta chains from one sample, sequenced in a study of blood T cell repertoires in COVID-19. Method: immunoSEQ multiplex PCR; TCRdb's copy keeps in-frame clones and lacks some. The table shows around 700,000 clones, with 75% to 90% occurring only once. Sample: peripheral blood. All receptors come from a woman aged 18 to 35 with acute or convalescent COVID-19. Each CDR3 is given with its conserved first and last residue. A D gene is named only where the DNA matches it firmly. Clone size is stated in some rows and not others, as once, few, many or a class when expanded.

j_gene,d_gene,abundance,v_gene,CDR3aa,CDR3nt
TRBJ1-1,TRBD1,.,TRBV3-1/TRBV3-2,CASSRGTVVGAFF,TGTGCCAGCAGCCGCGGGACAGTGGTTGGAGCTTTCTTT
TRBJ2-7,.,.,TRBV7-2,CASSFGYSSSYEQYF,TGTGCCAGCAGCTTTGGCTACAGTTCCTCCTACGAGCAGTACTTC
TRBJ1-1,.,once,TRBV6-5,CASSPGGGNTEAFF,TGTGCCAGCAGCCCCGGGGGGGGGAACACTGAAGCTTTCTTT
TRBJ1-1,TRBD1,few,TRBV19,CASRNDRGRRWTEAFF,TGTGCCAGTAGAAATGACAGGGGTAGGAGATGGACTGAAGCTTTCTTT
TRBJ1-5,.,once,TRBV24-1,CATSDFRGQPQHF,TGTGCCACCAGTGATTTCAGGGGCCAGCCCCAGCATTTT
TRBJ1-5,TRBD1,.,TRBV6-5,CASSTLGGSNQPQHF,TGTGCCAGCAGCACCTTAGGGGGCAGCAATCAGCCCCAGCATTTT
TRBJ1-5,TRBD1,.,TRBV27,CASSPGAGGIYF,TGTGCCAGCAGCCCCGGGGCAGGGGGCATCTATTTT
TRBJ2-2,.,.,TRBV5-1,CASMGAANTGELFF,TGCGCCAGCATGGGCGCAGCGAACACCGGGGAGCTGTTTTTT
TRBJ2-2,.,few,TRBV6-5,CASREPLELGELFF,TGTGCCAGCAGGGAGCCCCTCGAGCTCGGGGAGCTGTTTTTT
TRBJ2-7,.,few,TRBV7-9,CASSLGHGQLYSYEQYF,TGTGCCAGCAGCTTAGGTCACGGACAGCTTTACTCCTACGAGCAGTACTTC
TRBJ1-1,.,.,TRBV30,CAWSGSTEAFF,TGTGCCTGGAGCGGTTCCACTGAAGCTTTCTTT
TRBJ1-5,TRBD1,.,TRBV18,CASSGDRNQPQHF,TGTGCCAGCTCGGGGGACAGGAATCAGCCCCAGCATTTT
TRBJ1-1,TRBD1,once,TRBV30,CAWSPPGQGGEAFF,TGTGCCTGGAGTCCCCCCGGACAGGGAGGTGAAGCTTTCTTT
TRBJ2-7,.,.,TRBV7-2,CASSLKESYEQYF,TGTGCCAGCAGCTTAAAGGAGTCCTACGAGCAGTACTTC
TRBJ2-5,TRBD1,.,TRBV7-9,CASSLALDRLQETQYF,TGTGCCAGCAGCTTAGCGTTGGACAGGCTCCAAGAGACCCAGTACTTC
TRBJ1-2,.,.,TRBV3-1/TRBV3-2,CASSPTGKGYGYTF,TGTGCCAGCAGCCCGACCGGGAAGGGCTATGGCTACACCTTC
TRBJ2-2,.,few,TRBV19,CASSMGRLNTGELFF,TGTGCCAGTAGTATGGGCAGATTGAACACCGGGGAGCTGTTTTTT